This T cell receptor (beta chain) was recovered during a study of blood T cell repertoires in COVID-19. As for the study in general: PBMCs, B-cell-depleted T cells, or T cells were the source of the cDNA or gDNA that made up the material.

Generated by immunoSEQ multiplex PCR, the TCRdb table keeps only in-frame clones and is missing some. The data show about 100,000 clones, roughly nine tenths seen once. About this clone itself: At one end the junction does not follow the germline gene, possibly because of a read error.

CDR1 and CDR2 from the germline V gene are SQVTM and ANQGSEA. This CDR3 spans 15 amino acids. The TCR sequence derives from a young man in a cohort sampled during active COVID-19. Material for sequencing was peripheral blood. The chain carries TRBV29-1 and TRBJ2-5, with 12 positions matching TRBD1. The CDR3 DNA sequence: TGCAGCGTCGAAGGGACAGGGGGCCTTCAAGAGACCCAGTACTTC. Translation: CSVEGTGGLQETQYF.